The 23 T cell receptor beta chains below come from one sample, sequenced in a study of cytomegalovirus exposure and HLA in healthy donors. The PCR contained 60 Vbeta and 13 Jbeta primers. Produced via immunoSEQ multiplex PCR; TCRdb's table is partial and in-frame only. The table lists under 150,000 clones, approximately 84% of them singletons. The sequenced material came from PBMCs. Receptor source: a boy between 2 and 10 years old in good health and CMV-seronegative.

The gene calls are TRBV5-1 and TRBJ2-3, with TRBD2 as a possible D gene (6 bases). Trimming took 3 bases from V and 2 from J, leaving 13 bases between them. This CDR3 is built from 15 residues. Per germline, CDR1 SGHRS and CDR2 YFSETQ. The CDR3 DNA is TGCGCCAGCAGCTCCTATAGCGGAGACACAGATACGCAGTATTTT. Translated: CASSSYSGDTDTQYF.

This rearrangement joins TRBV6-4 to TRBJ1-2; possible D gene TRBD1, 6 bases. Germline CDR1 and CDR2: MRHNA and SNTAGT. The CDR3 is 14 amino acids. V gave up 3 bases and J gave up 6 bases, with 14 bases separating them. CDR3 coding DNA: TGTGCCAGCAGTGAAGGGGGGGATGCGCATGGCTACACCTTC. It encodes CASSEGGDAHGYTF.

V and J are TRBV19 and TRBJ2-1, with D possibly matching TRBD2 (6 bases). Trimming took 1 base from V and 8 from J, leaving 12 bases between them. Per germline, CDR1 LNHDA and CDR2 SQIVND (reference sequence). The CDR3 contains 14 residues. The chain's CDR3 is CASSIAAGLDEQFF. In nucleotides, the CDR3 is TGTGCCAGTAGTATAGCCGCGGGATTGGATGAGCAGTTCTTC. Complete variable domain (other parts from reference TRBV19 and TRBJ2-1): DGGITQSPKYLFRKEGQNVTLSCEQNLNHDAMYWYRQDPGQGLRLIYYSQIVNDFQKGDIAEGYSVSREKKESFPLTVTSAQKNPTAFYLCASSIAAGLDEQFFGPGTRLTVL.

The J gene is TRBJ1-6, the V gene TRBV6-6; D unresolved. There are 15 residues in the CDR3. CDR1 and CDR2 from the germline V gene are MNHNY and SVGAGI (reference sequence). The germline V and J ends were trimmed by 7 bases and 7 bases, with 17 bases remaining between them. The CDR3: CASNPRPGSNSPLHF. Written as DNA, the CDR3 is TGTGCCAGCAACCCCCGGCCAGGTTCAAATTCACCCCTCCACTTT.

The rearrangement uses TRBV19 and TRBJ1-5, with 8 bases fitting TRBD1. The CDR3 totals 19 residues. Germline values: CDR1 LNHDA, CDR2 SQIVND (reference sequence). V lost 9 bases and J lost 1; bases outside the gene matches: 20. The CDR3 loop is CASRKDRESYQASNQPQHF. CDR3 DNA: TGTGCCAGCAGGAAGGACAGGGAAAGCTATCAGGCGAGCAATCAGCCCCAGCATTTT.

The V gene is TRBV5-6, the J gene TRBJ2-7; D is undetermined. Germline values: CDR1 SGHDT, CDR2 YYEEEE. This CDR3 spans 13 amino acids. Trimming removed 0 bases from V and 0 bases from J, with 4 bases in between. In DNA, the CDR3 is TGTGCCAGCAGCTTGGGCGCCTCCTACGAGCAGTACTTC. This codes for CASSLGASYEQYF.

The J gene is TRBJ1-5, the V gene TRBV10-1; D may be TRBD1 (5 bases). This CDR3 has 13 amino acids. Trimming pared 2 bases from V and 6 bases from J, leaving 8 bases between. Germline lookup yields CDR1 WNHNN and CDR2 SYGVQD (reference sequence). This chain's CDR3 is CASSEIQGQPQHF. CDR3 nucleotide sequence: TGCGCCAGCAGTGAGATTCAGGGTCAGCCCCAGCATTTT.

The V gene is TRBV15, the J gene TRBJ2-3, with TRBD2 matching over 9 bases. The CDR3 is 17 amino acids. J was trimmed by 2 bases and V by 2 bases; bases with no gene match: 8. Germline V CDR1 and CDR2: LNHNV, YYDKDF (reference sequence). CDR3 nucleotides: TGTGCCACCAGCAGACCGGTTGGCGGGGGGGTCACAGATACGCAGTATTTT. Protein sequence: CATSRPVGGGVTDTQYF.

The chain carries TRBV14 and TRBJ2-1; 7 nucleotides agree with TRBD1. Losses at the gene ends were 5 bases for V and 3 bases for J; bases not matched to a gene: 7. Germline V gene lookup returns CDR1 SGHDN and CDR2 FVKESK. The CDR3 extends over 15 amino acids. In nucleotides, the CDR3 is TGTGCCAGCAGCGATAGACAGGGCGGCTACAATGAGCAGTTCTTC. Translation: CASSDRQGGYNEQFF.

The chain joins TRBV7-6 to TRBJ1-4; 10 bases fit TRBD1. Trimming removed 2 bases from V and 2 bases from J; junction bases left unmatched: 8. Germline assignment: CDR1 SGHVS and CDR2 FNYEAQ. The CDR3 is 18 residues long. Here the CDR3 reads CASSLPGQGSTTNEKLFF. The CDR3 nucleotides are TGTGCCAGCAGCTTACCGGGACAGGGGTCAACTACTAATGAAAAACTGTTTTTT.

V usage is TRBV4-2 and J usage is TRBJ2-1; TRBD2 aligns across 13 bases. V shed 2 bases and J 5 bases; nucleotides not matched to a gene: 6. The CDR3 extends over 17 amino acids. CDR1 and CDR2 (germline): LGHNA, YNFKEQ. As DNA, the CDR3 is TGTGCCAGCAGCCAAATCTCCGGGACTAGCGGGAACAATGAGCAGTTCTTC. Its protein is CASSQISGTSGNNEQFF.

The DNA for the CDR3 is TGCGCCAGCAGTTACAGCGGGGGGGCATACAATGAGCAGTTCTTC. Its translation is CASSYSGGAYNEQFF. The gene calls are TRBV5-1 and TRBJ2-1; TRBD2 matches at 10 bases. The CDR3 is made up of 15 amino acids. J gave up 4 bases and V 5 bases, and 6 bases lay outside the gene matches. Germline V CDR1 and CDR2: SGHRS, YFSETQ.

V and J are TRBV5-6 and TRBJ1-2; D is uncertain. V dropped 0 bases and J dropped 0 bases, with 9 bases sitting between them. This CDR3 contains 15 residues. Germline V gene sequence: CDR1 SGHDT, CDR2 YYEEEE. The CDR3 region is CASSLAALSNYGYTF. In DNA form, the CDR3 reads TGTGCCAGCAGCTTGGCCGCGTTATCTAACTATGGCTACACCTTC.

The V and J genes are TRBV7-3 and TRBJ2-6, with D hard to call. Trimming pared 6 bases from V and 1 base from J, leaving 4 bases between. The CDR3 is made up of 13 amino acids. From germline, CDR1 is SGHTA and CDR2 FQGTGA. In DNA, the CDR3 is TGTGCCAGCAGAGAGTCTGGGGCCAACGTCCTGACTTTC. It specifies CASRESGANVLTF. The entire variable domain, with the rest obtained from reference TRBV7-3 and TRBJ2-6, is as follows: GAGVSQTPSNKVTEKGKYVELRCDPISGHTALYWYRQSLGQGPEFLIYFQGTGAADDSGLPNDRFFAVRPEGSVSTLKIQRTERGDSAVYLCASRESGANVLTFGAGSRLTVL.

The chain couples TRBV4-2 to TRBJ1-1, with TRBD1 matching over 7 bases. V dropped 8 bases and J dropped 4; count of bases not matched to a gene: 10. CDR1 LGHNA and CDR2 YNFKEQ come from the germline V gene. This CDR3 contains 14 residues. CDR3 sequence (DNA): TGTGCCAGCGAGGGGGCTGATTCGTCCACTGAAGCTTTCTTT. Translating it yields CASEGADSSTEAFF.

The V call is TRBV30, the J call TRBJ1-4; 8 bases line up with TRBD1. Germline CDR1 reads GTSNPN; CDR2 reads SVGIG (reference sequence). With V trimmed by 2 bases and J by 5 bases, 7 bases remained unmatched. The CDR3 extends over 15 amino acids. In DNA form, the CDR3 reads TGTGCCTGGAGTAATCTACAGGGGGTAAATGAAAAACTGTTTTTT. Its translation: CAWSNLQGVNEKLFF.

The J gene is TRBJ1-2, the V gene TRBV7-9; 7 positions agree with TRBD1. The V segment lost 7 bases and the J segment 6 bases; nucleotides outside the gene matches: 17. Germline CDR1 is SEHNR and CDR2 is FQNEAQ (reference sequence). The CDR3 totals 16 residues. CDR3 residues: CASKNKGPRGFDGYTF. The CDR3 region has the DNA TGTGCCAGCAAAAATAAGGGACCCAGGGGGTTTGATGGCTACACCTTC.

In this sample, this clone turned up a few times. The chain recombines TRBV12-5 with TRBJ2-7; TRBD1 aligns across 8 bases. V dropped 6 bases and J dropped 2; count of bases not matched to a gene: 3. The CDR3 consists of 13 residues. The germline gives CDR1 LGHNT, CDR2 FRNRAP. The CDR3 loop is CASGQGGPYEQYF. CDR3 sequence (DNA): TGTGCTAGTGGACAGGGGGGCCCCTACGAGCAGTACTTC.

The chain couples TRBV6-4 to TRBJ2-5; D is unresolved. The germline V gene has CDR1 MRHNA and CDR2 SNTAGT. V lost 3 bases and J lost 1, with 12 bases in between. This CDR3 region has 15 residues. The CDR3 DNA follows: TGTGCCAGCAGTGAAGGCAGAGACTTCCAAGAGACCCAGTACTTC. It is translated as CASSEGRDFQETQYF.

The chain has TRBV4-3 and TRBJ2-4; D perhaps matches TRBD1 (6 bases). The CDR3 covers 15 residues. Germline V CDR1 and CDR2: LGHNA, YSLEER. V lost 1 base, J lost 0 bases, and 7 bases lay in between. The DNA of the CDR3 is TGCGCCAGCAGCCAAGCAGGGGTAGCCAAAAACATTCAGTACTTC. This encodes CASSQAGVAKNIQYF.

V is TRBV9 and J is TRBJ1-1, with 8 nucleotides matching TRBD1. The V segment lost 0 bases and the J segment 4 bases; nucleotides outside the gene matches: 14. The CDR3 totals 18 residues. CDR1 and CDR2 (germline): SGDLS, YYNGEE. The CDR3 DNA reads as TGTGCCAGCAGCGTAGGTGTGAGGGCAGGGGGCCGGATCACTGAAGCTTTCTTT. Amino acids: CASSVGVRAGGRITEAFF.

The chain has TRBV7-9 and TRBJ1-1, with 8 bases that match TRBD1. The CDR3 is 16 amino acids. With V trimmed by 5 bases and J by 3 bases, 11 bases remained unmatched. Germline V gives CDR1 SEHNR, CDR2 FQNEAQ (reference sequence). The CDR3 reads CASSHAPTGGDTEAFF. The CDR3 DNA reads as TGTGCCAGCAGCCACGCGCCCACAGGGGGGGACACTGAAGCTTTCTTT.

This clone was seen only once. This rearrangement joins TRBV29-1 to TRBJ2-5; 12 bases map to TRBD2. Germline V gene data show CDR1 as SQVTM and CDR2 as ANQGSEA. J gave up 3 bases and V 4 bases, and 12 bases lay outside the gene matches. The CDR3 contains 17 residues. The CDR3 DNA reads TGCAGCGTTGTCCCGACTAGCGGGAGTAGGGTAGAAGAGACCCAGTACTTC. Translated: CSVVPTSGSRVEETQYF.